This T cell receptor (beta chain) was recovered during a study of cytomegalovirus exposure and HLA in healthy donors. Turning to the study itself: An early data release held approximately 85 million unique TCRs from HLA-typed donors. Whole-study findings and limits: What a later analysis reportedly showed was that an Asian-associated ancestry cluster had fewer N-insertions than the approximately 700-donor mean. Among TCR sequences, most were rare, though some public TCRs appeared in many donors. In a later analysis, parvovirus B19, influenza, CMV and Epstein-Barr virus appeared linked to several top co-occurrence clusters.

Germline V gene data show CDR1 as SEHNR and CDR2 as FQNEAQ (reference sequence). Unmatched junction bases numbered 6, after V lost 1 base and J lost 3 bases. The CDR3 is 16 amino acids. This clone came up once. Its antigen is not known. The PCR contained 60 Vbeta and 13 Jbeta primers. This table comes from immunoSEQ multiplex PCR, and its TCRdb copy is limited to in-frame clones, with some not included. Among around 62,000 clones listed, about four fifths were seen once. The rearrangement joins TRBV7-9 to TRBJ1-2; 9 positions agree with TRBD1. Sequenced material: PBMCs. The clonotype was recovered from a young woman in good health and CMV-seronegative. CDR3 protein: CASSLDKQGADYGYTF. The CDR3 nucleotides read TGTGCCAGCAGCTTAGATAAACAGGGGGCGGACTATGGCTACACCTTC.